Listed below are T cell receptor beta chains from one sample, sequenced in a study of T cell responses to AZD1222 COVID-19 vaccine. Profiling relied on immunoSEQ multiplex PCR, and the TCRdb table lists in-frame clones only, not all of them. The profile covers 100,000 to 150,000 clones, with 89% appearing a single time and 4.2% taken by the ten largest. Source: peripheral blood, taken on day 0 of AZD1222 vaccination. The receptors stem from an adult in good health. Each CDR3 is given with its conserved first and last residue. D genes are given only for firm matches. Expanded clones get a size class; other rows say once, few or many, or leave the size out.

length | J | size | V | D | DNA | CDR3
14 | TRBJ2-1 | NA | TRBV7-9 | TRBD1 | TGTGCCAGCAGTTATTACAGGGGAATCAATGAGCAGTTCTTC | CASSYYRGINEQFF
12 | TRBJ2-1 | NA | TRBV7-9 | NA | TGTGCCAGCAGCCCCCATGGCAATGAGCAGTTCTTC | CASSPHGNEQFF
15 | TRBJ2-1 | NA | TRBV5-8 | TRBD1 | TGTGCCAGCAGCTTAGGGACAGAAGTTCTCGATGAGCAGTTCTTC | CASSLGTEVLDEQFF
11 | TRBJ2-7 | NA | TRBV3-1/TRBV3-2 | NA | TGTGCCAGCAGCCAGTTAGACGAGCAGTACTTC | CASSQLDEQYF
14 | TRBJ1-1 | NA | TRBV5-1 | NA | TGCGCCAGCAGAAGCGAACTTTCGAACACTGAAGCTTTCTTT | CASRSELSNTEAFF
15 | TRBJ1-2 | NA | TRBV28 | TRBD1 | TGTGCCAGCAGCTTACGCGGACAGGGGGGGGATGGCTACACCTTC | CASSLRGQGGDGYTF
14 | TRBJ1-2 | NA | TRBV6-5 | TRBD1 | TGTGCCAGCATACAGACAGGGGGTAACTATGGCTACACCTTC | CASIQTGGNYGYTF
15 | TRBJ1-2 | NA | TRBV6-6 | TRBD1 | TGTGCCAGCAAGCCGGGACAGGGGCTTCAATATGGCTACACCTTC | CASKPGQGLQYGYTF
13 | TRBJ1-1 | NA | TRBV7-7 | NA | TGTGCTAGCAGCGCCCGCCGAGACACTGAAGCTTTCTTT | CASSARRDTEAFF
15 | TRBJ1-5 | NA | TRBV9 | NA | TGTGCCAGCAGTCGGACGGGGGGGAGCAATCAGCCCCAGCATTTT | CASSRTGGSNQPQHF
16 | TRBJ2-3 | few | TRBV27 | NA | TGTGCCACCCCCCTGTTTAGTCTCACTAGCACAGATACGCAGTATTTT | CATPLFSLTSTDTQYF
12 | TRBJ1-1 | NA | TRBV10-3 | NA | TGTGCCATCAGTAATGAGGTCGGGAAAGCTTTCTTT | CAISNEVGKAFF
16 | TRBJ2-2 | NA | TRBV28 | TRBD1 | TGTGCCAGCACAGTCCCGAACAGGGGTGGCACCGGGGAGCTGTTTTTT | CASTVPNRGGTGELFF
15 | TRBJ2-2 | once | TRBV18 | TRBD1 | TGTGCCAGCTCACCAGGGACAGGGGGCACCGGGGAGCTGTTTTTT | CASSPGTGGTGELFF
17 | TRBJ2-5 | once | TRBV7-9 | TRBD1 | TGTGCCAGCAGACCTCCCACGCAGGGGGAGTCCCATGAGACCCAGTACTTC | CASRPPTQGESHETQYF
14 | TRBJ1-2 | NA | TRBV27 | NA | TGTGCCAGCAGTTTAAGCCGGGATTCCTATGGCTACACCTTC | CASSLSRDSYGYTF
13 | TRBJ1-1 | NA | TRBV24-1 | TRBD1 | TGTGCCACCAGTCGACCAGGGGGCACTGAAGCTTTCTTT | CATSRPGGTEAFF
15 | TRBJ1-2 | NA | TRBV7-9 | TRBD1 | TGTGCCAGCAGCAGCCCTGGGACAGGGGAGGATGGCTACACCTTC | CASSSPGTGEDGYTF
13 | TRBJ1-2 | NA | TRBV19 | NA | TGTGCCACCATGGGAAGATTTAACTATGGCTACACCTTC | CATMGRFNYGYTF
15 | TRBJ1-4 | NA | TRBV30 | NA | TGTGCCTGGAGTGTACCGGTAGCTTGGGATGAAAAACTGTTTTTT | CAWSVPVAWDEKLFF
11 | TRBJ2-7 | NA | TRBV6-5 | NA | TGTGCCAGCAAGCGGGCGAACGAGCAGTACTTC | CASKRANEQYF
11 | TRBJ2-1 | NA | TRBV18 | NA | TGTGCCAGCTCACCAGCCAATGAGCAGTTCTTC | CASSPANEQFF
14 | TRBJ2-1 | NA | TRBV5-1 | NA | TGCGCCAGCAGCTTGGATCCCAGCCCCGGGGAGCAGTTCTTC | CASSLDPSPGEQFF
17 | TRBJ1-6 | NA | TRBV4-1 | TRBD1 | TGCGCCAGCAGCCAAGAGACAGGGAGCTCCTATAATTCACCCCTCCACTTT | CASSQETGSSYNSPLHF
13 | TRBJ2-7 | NA | TRBV5-4 | TRBD2 | TGTGCCAGCAGCCCTAAAGCGGGAGACGAGCAGTACTTC | CASSPKAGDEQYF
15 | TRBJ2-1 | NA | TRBV6-5 | TRBD2 | TGTGCCAGCAGGGTAACTAGCGGGGACTACAATGAGCAGTTCTTC | CASRVTSGDYNEQFF
13 | TRBJ2-3 | NA | TRBV27 | NA | TGTGCCAGTGGGGGGACCCGCACAGATACGCAGTATTTT | CASGGTRTDTQYF
14 | TRBJ1-1 | once | TRBV27 | NA | TGTGCCAGCAGTTTAATTTTTGGGGGTACTGAAGCTTTCTTT | CASSLIFGGTEAFF
14 | TRBJ2-1 | NA | TRBV6-5 | NA | TGTGCCAGCAGTACTCCGGGGTTCTCGGCTGAGCAGTTCTTC | CASSTPGFSAEQFF
16 | TRBJ2-1 | NA | TRBV19 | TRBD1 | TGTGCCAGTATCGATCGTCCAGGGGGATCCTACAATGAGCAGTTCTTC | CASIDRPGGSYNEQFF
10 | TRBJ2-5 | NA | TRBV20-1 | NA | TGCAGTGCTAGTGAGGAGACCCAGTACTTC | CSASEETQYF
16 | TRBJ2-2 | NA | TRBV4-2 | NA | TGTGCCAGCAGCGAGTCCGGGACATCGAACACCGGGGAGCTGTTTTTT | CASSESGTSNTGELFF
13 | TRBJ2-3 | once | TRBV6-2/TRBV6-3 | TRBD1 | TGTGCCAGCAGTTACCGACAGGGGGATACGCAGTATTTT | CASSYRQGDTQYF
12 | TRBJ2-4 | NA | TRBV4-1 | NA | TGCGCCAGCAGCCAAGAAGGGAGGGGGCAGTACTTC | CASSQEGRGQYF
14 | TRBJ1-2 | NA | TRBV11-1 | NA | TGTGCCAGCAGCTTCGGGTCGGGGAACTATGGCTACACCTTC | CASSFGSGNYGYTF
13 | TRBJ2-5 | NA | TRBV18 | NA | TGTGCCAGCTCAGCAAGATTTGACGAGACCCAGTACTTC | CASSARFDETQYF
12 | TRBJ2-7 | NA | TRBV7-2 | NA | TGTGCCAGCAGCTTGTTTATGAGGGAGCAGTACTTC | CASSLFMREQYF
12 | TRBJ2-7 | NA | TRBV12-3/TRBV12-4 | NA | TGTGCCAGCAGTTTATTCTCCTACGAGCAGTACTTC | CASSLFSYEQYF
15 | TRBJ2-5 | NA | TRBV5-1 | TRBD2 | TGCGCCAGCAGCTTGCAGCGGGAGGGGTGGGAGACCCAGTACTTC | CASSLQREGWETQYF
17 | TRBJ2-1 | NA | TRBV27 | NA | TGTGCCAGCAGCCACCTCGGGGGGACAGATGCCTACAATGAGCAGTTCTTC | CASSHLGGTDAYNEQFF
16 | TRBJ1-4 | NA | TRBV18 | NA | TGTGCCAGCTCACCCCCCCCGGGGGCAACTAATGAAAAACTGTTTTTT | CASSPPPGATNEKLFF
15 | TRBJ2-1 | once | TRBV6-4 | NA | TGTGCCAGCAGTGACTCTGGGACCCAGAACAATGAGCAGTTCTTC | CASSDSGTQNNEQFF
16 | TRBJ1-5 | NA | TRBV18 | NA | TGTGCCAGCTCACCCGACCCGGGACACAGCAATCAGCCCCAGCATTTT | CASSPDPGHSNQPQHF
12 | TRBJ2-3 | NA | TRBV29-1 | TRBD2 | TGCAGCGTAGCGGGGGGACCAGATACGCAGTATTTT | CSVAGGPDTQYF
13 | TRBJ2-1 | NA | TRBV12-5 | NA | TGTGCTAGTGGTCGGACGGTTTACAATGAGCAGTTCTTC | CASGRTVYNEQFF
15 | TRBJ1-6 | NA | TRBV7-3 | TRBD1 | TGTGCCAGCAGCCCGAGGGGACAGGGAGGTTCACCCCTCCACTTT | CASSPRGQGGSPLHF
14 | TRBJ2-3 | once | TRBV4-1 | NA | TGCGCCAGCAGCCAAGGGGCGGGGACAGATACGCAGTATTTT | CASSQGAGTDTQYF
14 | TRBJ1-5 | NA | TRBV10-3 | NA | TGTGCCATCAGTGTGGGGAAGAGCAATCAGCCCCAGCATTTT | CAISVGKSNQPQHF
15 | TRBJ1-4 | NA | TRBV9 | NA | TGTGCCAGCAGCGGTTTTGGCGGGACCAATGAAAAACTGTTTTTT | CASSGFGGTNEKLFF
15 | TRBJ1-6 | once | TRBV5-5 | NA | TGTGCCAGCAGCTTGGCGGGACCTCCTAATTCACCCCTCCACTTT | CASSLAGPPNSPLHF
16 | TRBJ1-5 | NA | TRBV9 | NA | TGTGCCAGCAGCGTAGGAGATTCAGGAGTCGGGCAGCCCCAGCATTTT | CASSVGDSGVGQPQHF
14 | TRBJ1-4 | few | TRBV28 | NA | TGTGCCGCCGTCGGGGCCCACCTTGGTGAAAAACTGTTTTTT | CAAVGAHLGEKLFF
12 | TRBJ1-5 | once | TRBV2 | NA | TGTGCCAGCAGCCCCGGGCCTATAGGTACGCATTTT | CASSPGPIGTHF
13 | TRBJ1-5 | NA | TRBV30 | NA | TGTGCCTGGCACCAGGGTGGAGATCAGCCCCAGCATTTT | CAWHQGGDQPQHF
13 | TRBJ1-5 | NA | TRBV27 | NA | TGTGCCAGCAGTTTAGGGGCCCGTCAGCCCCAGCATTTT | CASSLGARQPQHF
15 | TRBJ1-5 | NA | TRBV19 | NA | TGTGCCAGTAGGCAGGGGCGCGCAATAGATCAGCCCCAGCATTTT | CASRQGRAIDQPQHF
15 | TRBJ1-2 | NA | TRBV2 | TRBD1 | TGTGCCAGCAGTGAGGAACAATTTCAGGGGGCTTTCTACACCTTC | CASSEEQFQGAFYTF
16 | TRBJ2-1 | NA | TRBV24-1 | NA | TGTGCCACCAGTGACCTCGGGCTACACCACTACAATGAGCAGTTCTTC | CATSDLGLHHYNEQFF
13 | TRBJ1-5 | once | TRBV14 | TRBD1 | TGTGCCAGCACCCGACAGGGGCATCAGCCCCAGCATTTT | CASTRQGHQPQHF
19 | TRBJ2-6 | NA | TRBV3-1/TRBV3-2 | TRBD1 | TGTGCCAGCAGCCTCATTGGACAGGTACTAAGCTCTGGGGCCAACGTCCTGACTTTC | CASSLIGQVLSSGANVLTF